This T cell receptor beta chain was profiled in a study of T cell responses to AZD1222 COVID-19 vaccine. Whole-study results and caveats: Vaccine-associated CD4 TCRs spanned spike, dominant at 160-218 and 743-854. After the peak T cell response, and only then, were repertoires sampled. After two AZD1222 doses, spike-specific TCR breadth and depth rose versus day 0.

CDR1 MNHEY and CDR2 SMNVEV come from the germline V gene (reference sequence). The CDR3 spans 13 residues. The ends were cut back, 3 bases at V and 4 bases at J, with 10 bases in the middle. Regarding this clone: The antigen is undetermined.

Sequencing used immunoSEQ multiplex PCR; TCRdb keeps in-frame clones, though not all of them. Of approximately 110,000 clones in the sample, roughly 84% were seen once. The sequencing here drew on peripheral blood, taken on day 0 of AZD1222 vaccination. The TCR sequence derives from an adult in good health. The rearrangement links TRBV27 to TRBJ2-7; possibly TRBD1 for D (7 bases). CDR3 bases: TGTGCCAGCAGTTTTTCAGGGGGGTACGAGCAGTACTTC. Encoded protein: CASSFSGGYEQYF.